Many counts were recorded for the clone carrying this T cell receptor beta chain. This entry is derived from a study of CD8 T cells in ankylosing spondylitis. Making the TCR beta libraries involved quantitative 5'-RACE with molecular barcodes. TCRdb re-analysed the 5' RACE reads in MiXCR, keeping a single row per CDR3 protein. The sample holds some 220,000 distinct CDR3 sequences; approximately 7.6% are singletons and the top ten take 4.8%. Germline V gene lookup returns CDR1 MDHEN and CDR2 SYDVKM. The CDR3 sequence is 14 residues long. With V trimmed by 2 bases and J by 11 bases, 8 bases remained unmatched.

The sequenced sample consisted of blood, either unsorted or a sorted T cell fraction (not recorded which). This rearrangement joins TRBV28 to TRBJ2-7; 11 positions agree with TRBD2. The sequence derives from a female donor with ankylosing spondylitis or in good health (not recorded which). The CDR3 bases are TGTGCCAGCAGTTTACTCGGGACTAGCGGCCTCGAGTACTTC. It encodes CASSLLGTSGLEYF.